This record looks at one T cell receptor (beta chain) sequence and its context. The sample originates from a study of blood T cell repertoires in COVID-19. Sequencing used immunoSEQ multiplex PCR; TCRdb keeps in-frame clones, though not all of them. The data contain 180,000 or so clones, more than 80% of them singletons. Sequences were obtained from peripheral blood. This clonotype was sampled from a woman aged 60-75 years with acute or convalescent COVID-19.

Here the CDR3 reads CASSPRQTNTEAFF. In DNA, the CDR3 is TGTGCCAGCAGCCCAAGACAGACGAACACTGAAGCTTTCTTT. J is TRBJ1-1 and V is TRBV11-3; tentative D call: TRBD1 (5 bases). CDR1 SGHNT and CDR2 YENEEA come from the germline V gene. Trimming pared 5 bases from V and 1 base from J, leaving 11 bases between. This CDR3 contains 14 residues.